This is a list of T cell receptor beta chains from one sample in a study of cytomegalovirus exposure and HLA in healthy donors. The protocol was immunoSEQ multiplex PCR, while the TCRdb copy is restricted to in-frame clones and leaves out a portion. The sample records 150,000 to 200,000 clones, around 75% being singletons. Sequencing input: PBMCs. These receptors originate from a woman aged 25 to 39 in good health and CMV-seronegative. The CDR3 runs from the conserved cysteine through the conserved F or W. Each record gives: D gene, J gene, clone size, V gene, CDR3 protein, CDR3 DNA. D genes are given only for firm matches. Expanded clones get a size class; other rows say once, few or many, or leave the size out.

D gene: TRBD1
J gene: TRBJ2-3
clone size: NA
V gene: TRBV10-1
CDR3 protein: CASSPGTGRTDTQYF
CDR3 DNA: TGCGCCAGCAGCCCCGGGACAGGAAGGACAGATACGCAGTATTTT

D gene: TRBD2
J gene: TRBJ2-1
clone size: NA
V gene: TRBV9
CDR3 protein: CASSVVGLAGGGNEQFF
CDR3 DNA: TGTGCCAGCAGCGTAGTTGGGCTAGCGGGAGGTGGGAATGAGCAGTTCTTC

D gene: TRBD1
J gene: TRBJ1-2
clone size: once
V gene: TRBV2
CDR3 protein: CASSTQGARGYTF
CDR3 DNA: TGTGCCAGCAGCACCCAGGGGGCGCGGGGCTACACCTTC

D gene: TRBD2
J gene: TRBJ2-7
clone size: few
V gene: TRBV6-5
CDR3 protein: CASSRIAGGSYEQYF
CDR3 DNA: TGTGCCAGCAGTAGGATAGCGGGGGGGTCCTACGAGCAGTACTTC

D gene: NA
J gene: TRBJ1-6
clone size: few
V gene: TRBV18
CDR3 protein: CASSARPINSPLHF
CDR3 DNA: TGTGCCAGCTCCGCTAGACCGATTAATTCACCCCTCCACTTT

D gene: TRBD1
J gene: TRBJ1-5
clone size: NA
V gene: TRBV29-1
CDR3 protein: CSIGTDNQPQHF
CDR3 DNA: TGCAGCATCGGGACAGACAATCAGCCCCAGCATTTT

D gene: NA
J gene: TRBJ2-2
clone size: NA
V gene: TRBV7-8
CDR3 protein: CASSLVRQATGELFF
CDR3 DNA: TGTGCCAGCAGCTTAGTTCGGCAGGCCACCGGGGAGCTGTTTTTT

D gene: NA
J gene: TRBJ2-1
clone size: NA
V gene: TRBV27
CDR3 protein: CASSSSRIEANEQFF
CDR3 DNA: TGTGCCAGCAGTTCGTCCCGGATCGAAGCGAATGAGCAGTTCTTC

D gene: NA
J gene: TRBJ2-3
clone size: NA
V gene: TRBV29-1
CDR3 protein: CSVVSKDTQYF
CDR3 DNA: TGCAGCGTTGTCAGTAAAGATACGCAGTATTTT

D gene: TRBD2
J gene: TRBJ2-7
clone size: few
V gene: TRBV4-1
CDR3 protein: CASSFRLAGSYEQYF
CDR3 DNA: TGCGCCAGCAGCTTCAGACTAGCGGGGTCCTACGAGCAGTACTTC

D gene: NA
J gene: TRBJ2-5
clone size: NA
V gene: TRBV11-2
CDR3 protein: CASGGLQETQYF
CDR3 DNA: TGTGCCTCAGGGGGGCTCCAAGAGACCCAGTACTTC

D gene: TRBD1
J gene: TRBJ2-2
clone size: NA
V gene: TRBV6-1
CDR3 protein: CASSELTGRNTGELFF
CDR3 DNA: TGTGCCAGCAGTGAGCTGACAGGGAGAAACACCGGGGAGCTGTTTTTT

D gene: TRBD1
J gene: TRBJ2-2
clone size: NA
V gene: TRBV15
CDR3 protein: CATNEWGQGALTGELFF
CDR3 DNA: TGTGCCACCAACGAATGGGGACAGGGGGCGCTTACCGGGGAGCTGTTTTTT

D gene: NA
J gene: TRBJ2-3
clone size: NA
V gene: TRBV7-7
CDR3 protein: CASSLVGRTDTQYF
CDR3 DNA: TGTGCCAGCAGCTTAGTCGGTCGCACAGATACGCAGTATTTT

D gene: TRBD1
J gene: TRBJ1-2
clone size: NA
V gene: TRBV6-1
CDR3 protein: CASSEPSTGIYGYTF
CDR3 DNA: TGTGCCAGCAGTGAACCGTCGACAGGGATCTATGGCTACACCTTC

D gene: NA
J gene: TRBJ1-5
clone size: NA
V gene: TRBV7-9
CDR3 protein: CASRKRQVPNQPQHF
CDR3 DNA: TGTGCCAGCAGAAAGAGACAGGTTCCGAATCAGCCCCAGCATTTT

D gene: TRBD1
J gene: TRBJ2-7
clone size: NA
V gene: TRBV19
CDR3 protein: CASSGTGRSAEQYF
CDR3 DNA: TGTGCCAGTAGCGGGACAGGGCGTTCGGCGGAGCAGTACTTC

D gene: NA
J gene: TRBJ1-2
clone size: NA
V gene: TRBV11-3
CDR3 protein: CASSFSRLRPGHLAYGYTF
CDR3 DNA: TGTGCCAGCAGCTTCTCAAGGTTACGACCGGGACACCTTGCCTATGGCTACACCTTC

D gene: TRBD1
J gene: TRBJ2-7
clone size: NA
V gene: TRBV6-1
CDR3 protein: CASSSDRGPYEQYF
CDR3 DNA: TGTGCCAGCAGTTCGGACAGGGGGCCCTACGAGCAGTACTTC

D gene: TRBD1
J gene: TRBJ2-7
clone size: few
V gene: TRBV5-6
CDR3 protein: CASSPTYRDRGYF
CDR3 DNA: TGTGCCAGCAGCCCAACGTACCGGGACAGGGGATACTTC

D gene: NA
J gene: TRBJ1-1
clone size: few
V gene: TRBV4-1
CDR3 protein: CASRRTPNTEAFF
CDR3 DNA: TGCGCCAGCAGGCGGACTCCGAACACTGAAGCTTTCTTT

D gene: NA
J gene: TRBJ2-2
clone size: NA
V gene: TRBV11-3
CDR3 protein: CASSFYPGVGGELFF
CDR3 DNA: TGTGCCAGCAGCTTCTATCCAGGGGTGGGCGGGGAGCTGTTTTTT

D gene: TRBD1
J gene: TRBJ1-5
clone size: NA
V gene: TRBV7-8
CDR3 protein: CASSKGAGGVNNQPQHF
CDR3 DNA: TGTGCCAGCAGCAAAGGGGCAGGGGGTGTAAACAATCAGCCCCAGCATTTT

D gene: TRBD1
J gene: TRBJ1-1
clone size: NA
V gene: TRBV5-1
CDR3 protein: CASSLLGSGTGRTEAFF
CDR3 DNA: TGCGCCAGCAGCTTACTAGGCTCCGGGACAGGGAGGACTGAAGCTTTCTTT

D gene: NA
J gene: TRBJ1-4
clone size: NA
V gene: TRBV19
CDR3 protein: CASKGGTDEKLFF
CDR3 DNA: TGTGCCTCTAAAGGGGGAACGGATGAAAAACTGTTTTTT

D gene: TRBD2
J gene: TRBJ2-5
clone size: few
V gene: TRBV11-3
CDR3 protein: CASSLRSSGGVETQYF
CDR3 DNA: TGTGCCAGCAGCTTACGGTCTAGCGGGGGGGTAGAGACCCAGTACTTC

D gene: TRBD1
J gene: TRBJ2-7
clone size: NA
V gene: TRBV5-1
CDR3 protein: CASSLRQGDPYEQYF
CDR3 DNA: TGCGCCAGCAGCTTGCGACAGGGCGATCCCTACGAGCAGTACTTC

D gene: NA
J gene: TRBJ2-7
clone size: few
V gene: TRBV7-9
CDR3 protein: CASSLVPYEQYF
CDR3 DNA: TGTGCCAGCAGCTTAGTTCCATACGAGCAGTACTTC

D gene: NA
J gene: TRBJ1-5
clone size: few
V gene: TRBV5-8
CDR3 protein: CASRMNGNQPQHF
CDR3 DNA: TGTGCCAGCAGGATGAACGGTAATCAGCCCCAGCATTTT

D gene: TRBD1
J gene: TRBJ1-2
clone size: NA
V gene: TRBV27
CDR3 protein: CASSLKQGSYGYTF
CDR3 DNA: TGTGCCAGCAGTTTAAAACAGGGGAGCTATGGCTACACCTTC

D gene: NA
J gene: TRBJ1-4
clone size: NA
V gene: TRBV19
CDR3 protein: CASSIFVSAARKLFF
CDR3 DNA: TGTGCCAGTAGTATCTTCGTGTCGGCAGCTAGAAAACTGTTTTTT

D gene: NA
J gene: TRBJ1-1
clone size: NA
V gene: TRBV6-5
CDR3 protein: CASSYRVGTEAFF
CDR3 DNA: TGTGCCAGCAGTTACCGGGTGGGCACTGAAGCTTTCTTT

D gene: TRBD1
J gene: TRBJ2-7
clone size: NA
V gene: TRBV25-1
CDR3 protein: CASSDPGQGGYEQYF
CDR3 DNA: TGTGCCAGCAGTGACCCGGGACAGGGAGGCTACGAGCAGTACTTC

D gene: NA
J gene: TRBJ2-3
clone size: NA
V gene: TRBV9
CDR3 protein: CASSVGLAMGTQYF
CDR3 DNA: TGTGCCAGCAGCGTAGGTCTAGCGATGGGTACGCAGTATTTT

D gene: TRBD1
J gene: TRBJ1-2
clone size: NA
V gene: TRBV19
CDR3 protein: CASRRPGQGVSASGYTF
CDR3 DNA: TGTGCCAGTAGAAGACCGGGACAGGGGGTTTCGGCTAGTGGCTACACCTTC

D gene: TRBD1
J gene: TRBJ1-2
clone size: few
V gene: TRBV29-1
CDR3 protein: CSVGQGPNYGYTF
CDR3 DNA: TGCAGCGTTGGACAGGGGCCAAACTATGGCTACACCTTC